This entry is about one T cell receptor (beta chain). The antigen remains undetermined. This sample is part of a study of T cell responses to AZD1222 COVID-19 vaccine. Germline CDR1 is SEHNR and CDR2 is FQNEAQ (reference sequence). The V gene lost 5 bases and the J gene lost 4 bases, with 24 bases spanning the gap. This CDR3 spans 17 amino acids. TCRdb's table, derived via immunoSEQ multiplex PCR, lists solely in-frame clones and lacks some. The sample has tens of thousands of clones, around 90% seen once. Study conclusions and caveats: Repertoires were sampled only after the peak T cell response. Donors were largely white British and mainly female; clonal diversity was possibly underestimated. Regions 160-218 and 743-854 held dominance among vaccine-associated CD4 TCRs, which spanned spike.

This clonotype was obtained from an adult in good health. This specimen was peripheral blood, taken on day 0 of AZD1222 vaccination. The rearrangement uses TRBV7-9 and TRBJ2-7, with D possibly being TRBD1 or TRBD2 (6 bases each). In nucleotides, the CDR3 is TGTGCCAGCAGCCACACGATGGGGGGCGACCGGGGGTACGAGCAGTACTTC. This gives the protein CASSHTMGGDRGYEQYF.